This T cell receptor beta chain derives from a study of T cells expressing NK-cell markers. Per the germline V gene, CDR1 is DFQATT and CDR2 is SNEGSKA (reference sequence). The CDR3 sequence is 18 residues long. TCRdb re-called the 5' RACE reads, yielding one record per CDR3 amino acid sequence without DNA. The sample features 500,000 or so distinct CDR3 sequences, with under 4.5% in its top ten. The chain links TRBV20-1 to TRBJ2-1; TCRdb names TRBD2, which stays unverified in the absence of DNA. The specimen was blood T cells: a sorted CD56 or NKG2C T cell subset, CD4+ or CD8+ T cells, or bulk PBMC T cells (not recorded which). The clonotype was recovered from a man aged 18-30 years in good health. Here the CDR3 reads CSAIRQGQGLAGASEQFF.